A single sample is the source of the 19 T cell receptor beta chains below, sequenced in a study of cytomegalovirus exposure and HLA in healthy donors. The PCR ran on 60 Vbeta and 13 Jbeta primers. Only in-frame clones appear in the TCRdb table, and some are missing; sequencing was by immunoSEQ multiplex PCR. The sample contains roughly 120,000 clones, 65% to 90% of which appear only once. The sequenced sample was PBMCs. Source of these receptors: a male donor in good health and CMV-seropositive.

V usage is TRBV11-2 and J usage is TRBJ2-1; perhaps TRBD2 as D (6 bases). CDR1 SGHAT and CDR2 FQNNGV come from the germline V gene. The CDR3 runs to 17 residues. V lost 1 base to trimming and J lost 7 bases, with 20 bases between them. The CDR3 DNA sequence: TGTGCCAGCAGCTTAGTATACGGGAGTGGGACGGGGAATGAGCAGTTCTTC. This codes for CASSLVYGSGTGNEQFF.

The chain employs TRBV18 and TRBJ1-2; D is perhaps TRBD1 (6 bases). The V gene's germline CDR1 is KGHSH and CDR2 LQKENI. V gave up 2 bases and J gave up 7 bases, with 17 bases separating them. This CDR3 has 15 amino acids. The chain's CDR3 is CASSPIEGVMVGYTF. Written as DNA, the CDR3 is TGTGCCAGCTCACCAATCGAGGGGGTTATGGTTGGCTACACCTTC. The full variable domain, in which reference TRBV18 and TRBJ1-2 provide the parts outside the CDR3, is NAGVMQNPRHLVRRRGQEARLRCSPMKGHSHVYWYRQLPEEGLKFMVYLQKENIIDESGMPKERFSAEFPKEGPSILRIQQVVRGDSAAYFCASSPIEGVMVGYTFGSGTRLTVV.

J is TRBJ2-1 and V is TRBV7-3, with 14 nucleotides matching TRBD2. Germline trimming cut 9 bases from V and 6 bases from J; bases unmatched to any gene: 4. Germline CDR1 reads SGHTA; CDR2 reads FQGTGA. The CDR3 length is 14 residues. CDR3 nucleotide sequence: TGTGCCAGTTCGGGGACTAGCGGGAGCAATGAGCAGTTCTTC. Translating gives CASSGTSGSNEQFF.

The chain combines TRBV29-1 with TRBJ2-7, with 9 bases matching TRBD1. The germline CDR1 and CDR2 sequences are SQVTM and ANQGSEA. The V and J ends lost 5 bases and 6 bases, in that order; junction bases with no gene match: 5. The CDR3 runs to 12 residues. The CDR3, as DNA: TGCAGCGTTAGGACAGGGGCGATCGAGCAGTACTTC. It encodes CSVRTGAIEQYF.

This chain joins TRBV19 and TRBJ2-5, with 10 bases lining up with TRBD2. The J segment lost 4 bases and the V segment lost 6 bases, leaving 5 bases of the junction unmatched. The CDR3 contains 14 residues. Germline loops: CDR1 LNHDA, CDR2 SQIVND (reference sequence). CDR3 nucleotides: TGTGCCAGTAGGGCTAGCGGGAGTGCAGAGACCCAGTACTTC. As protein: CASRASGSAETQYF.

The genes are TRBV19 and TRBJ1-5, with D maybe TRBD1 (6 bases). Looked up from germline, CDR1 is LNHDA and CDR2 is SQIVND (reference sequence). This CDR3 spans 15 amino acids. The V end was cut by 6 bases, the J end by 2 bases, with 14 bases between. CDR3: CASRIAQGRNQPQHF. As DNA, the CDR3 is TGTGCCAGTAGGATTGCACAGGGACGCAATCAGCCCCAGCATTTT. Together with reference TRBV19 and TRBJ1-5, the CDR3 gives the full variable domain: DGGITQSPKYLFRKEGQNVTLSCEQNLNHDAMYWYRQDPGQGLRLIYYSQIVNDFQKGDIAEGYSVSREKKESFPLTVTSAQKNPTAFYLCASRIAQGRNQPQHFGDGTRLSIL.

This chain links TRBV6-6 with TRBJ2-7; 10 bases are shared with TRBD2. Germline V CDR1 and CDR2: MNHNY, SVGAGI (reference sequence). CDR3 length equals 13 residues. After removal of 5 bases from V and 6 bases from J, the junction contained 4 bases not matched to a gene. The CDR3 region is CASSAWTSGEQYF. CDR3 coding DNA: TGTGCCAGCAGTGCCTGGACTAGCGGCGAGCAGTACTTC.

CDR3 bases: TGTGCCACCACGACAGGGGGCCCTGAAGCTTTCTTT. Protein sequence: CATTTGGPEAFF. V usage is TRBV7-8 and J usage is TRBJ1-1; 10 positions match TRBD1. V was clipped by 10 bases and J by 6 bases; unmatched bases: 5. Germline V gene data show CDR1 as SGHVS and CDR2 as FQNEAQ. The CDR3 length is 12 residues.

This clone is medium-sized (0.01 to 0.1%) by share. The rearrangement links TRBV14 to TRBJ2-7; 7 positions match TRBD2. This CDR3 has 15 amino acids. Trimming removed 1 base from V and 3 bases from J; junction bases left unmatched: 6. CDR1 and CDR2 (germline): SGHDN, FVKESK. The DNA of the CDR3 is TGTGCCAGCAGCCAAGGGGGCGGGGGTGTCTACGAGCAGTACTTC. It translates to CASSQGGGGVYEQYF.

The J gene is TRBJ2-7, the V gene TRBV29-1; 13 positions agree with TRBD2. This CDR3 has 14 residues. Germline-derived CDR1 and CDR2 are SQVTM and ANQGSEA. Trimming removed 6 bases from V and 4 bases from J; junction bases left unmatched: 6. CDR3 sequence: CSVAGLAGVYEQYF. CDR3 nucleotides: TGCAGCGTCGCCGGACTAGCGGGAGTTTACGAGCAGTACTTC.

This clone has a handful of counts. This rearrangement joins TRBV28 to TRBJ2-1; TRBD2 agrees at 14 bases. CDR1 is MDHEN and CDR2 is SYDVKM in the germline V gene. V lost 4 bases, J lost 4 bases, and 15 bases stayed unmatched. The CDR3 runs to 20 residues. CDR3 in DNA: TGTGCCAGCAGTTCCCGGTCCGGGACTAGCGGGAGCTTACCGTACAATGAGCAGTTCTTC. It is translated as CASSSRSGTSGSLPYNEQFF.

The chain has TRBV7-2 and TRBJ2-7, with 8 bases that match TRBD2. Germline trimming cut 5 bases from V and 2 bases from J; bases unmatched to any gene: 8. The CDR3 covers 15 residues. Germline-derived CDR1 and CDR2 are SGHTA and FQGNSA. The CDR3 DNA sequence: TGTGCCAGCAGCCCTACTAGCGGCCTTACCTACGAGCAGTACTTC. It translates to CASSPTSGLTYEQYF.

The chain links TRBV4-3 to TRBJ2-3; D is possibly TRBD1 (6 bases). This CDR3 has 15 residues. V lost 0 bases to trimming and J lost 3 bases, with 10 bases between them. CDR1 and CDR2 from the germline V gene are LGHNA and YSLEER. CDR3 nucleotide sequence: TGCGCCAGCAGCCAAGATCCAGGGGCGACAGATACGCAGTATTTT. It encodes CASSQDPGATDTQYF.

The chain combines TRBV6-1 with TRBJ2-7, with TRBD1 matching over 9 bases. The CDR3 covers 15 residues. Germline V CDR1 and CDR2: MNHNS, SASEGT. The junction had 10 bases not matched to a gene; V was cut back by 6 bases and J by 4 bases. The CDR3 protein is CASRFDGTGFYEQYF. The CDR3 DNA reads as TGTGCCAGCAGGTTCGACGGGACAGGGTTTTACGAGCAGTACTTC.

The rearrangement joins TRBV18 to TRBJ1-1; D unclear. This CDR3 is 17 amino acids long. Germline-derived CDR1 and CDR2 are KGHSH and LQKENI. The germline V and J ends were trimmed by 4 bases and 1 base, with 19 bases remaining between them. In nucleotides, the CDR3 is TGTGCCAGCTCACACTGGGATGCGGGCCCTCCGAACACTGAAGCTTTCTTT. Protein product: CASSHWDAGPPNTEAFF.

This clone is a singleton in its sample. This sequence joins TRBV6-1 and TRBJ2-1; 8 bases match TRBD2. Germline V gives CDR1 MNHNS, CDR2 SASEGT. This CDR3 has 17 residues. V shed 1 base, J shed 8 bases, and the junction held 13 bases outside the gene matches. The CDR3 sequence is CASSEGWTSRSVDEQFF. For the CDR3, the DNA is TGTGCCAGCAGTGAAGGGTGGACTAGCAGGTCAGTCGATGAGCAGTTCTTC.

This clone was found a few times. The chain has TRBV7-6 and TRBJ1-5; TRBD1 is a possible D gene (5 bases). V was shortened by 5 bases and J by 5 bases, with 13 bases between the two germline ends. The CDR3 covers 14 residues. Germline assignment: CDR1 SGHVS and CDR2 FNYEAQ. CDR3: CASSPDKSYQPQHF. The CDR3 DNA sequence: TGTGCCAGCAGCCCGGACAAAAGCTATCAGCCCCAGCATTTT.

The chain carries TRBV7-2 and TRBJ2-5, with TRBD2 matching 14 bases. Trimming took 6 bases from V and 4 from J; bases not matched to a gene: 10. The germline gives CDR1 SGHTA, CDR2 FQGNSA. CDR3 size: 17 residues. The CDR3, as DNA: TGTGCCAGCAGTCGAGATGGGACTAGCGGGAGCCGAGAGACCCAGTACTTC. Translation: CASSRDGTSGSRETQYF.

V usage is TRBV28 and J usage is TRBJ1-5; D remains ambiguous. This CDR3 spans 16 amino acids. Trimming removed 5 bases from V and 0 bases from J, with 14 bases in between. Germline assignment: CDR1 MDHEN and CDR2 SYDVKM. The CDR3 bases are TGTGCCAGCAGTCCCCCAGACATGCATAGCAATCAGCCCCAGCATTTT. It codes for CASSPPDMHSNQPQHF.